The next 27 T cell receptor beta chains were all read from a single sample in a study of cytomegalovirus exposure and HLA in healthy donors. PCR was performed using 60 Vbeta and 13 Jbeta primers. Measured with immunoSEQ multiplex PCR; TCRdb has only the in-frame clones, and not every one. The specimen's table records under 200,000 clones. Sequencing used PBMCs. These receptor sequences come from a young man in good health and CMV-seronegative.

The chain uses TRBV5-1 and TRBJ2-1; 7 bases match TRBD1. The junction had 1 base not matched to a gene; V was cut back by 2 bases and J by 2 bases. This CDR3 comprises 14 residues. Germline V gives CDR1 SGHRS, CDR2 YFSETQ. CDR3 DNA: TGCGCCAGCAGCTTACAGGGGCCCTACAATGAGCAGTTCTTC. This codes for CASSLQGPYNEQFF.

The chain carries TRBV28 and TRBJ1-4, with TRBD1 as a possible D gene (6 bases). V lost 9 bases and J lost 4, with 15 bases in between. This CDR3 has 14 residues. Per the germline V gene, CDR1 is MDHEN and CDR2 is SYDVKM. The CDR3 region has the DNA TGTGCCAGTTCTGGGGGGGGGCATAATGAAAAACTGTTTTTT. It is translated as CASSGGGHNEKLFF.

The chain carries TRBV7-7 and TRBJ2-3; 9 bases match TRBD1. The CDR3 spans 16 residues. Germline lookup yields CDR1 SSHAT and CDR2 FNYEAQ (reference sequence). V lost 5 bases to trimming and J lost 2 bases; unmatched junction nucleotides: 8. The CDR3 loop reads CASSPLRDRVTDTQYF. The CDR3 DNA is TGTGCCAGCAGCCCCCTCCGGGACAGGGTCACAGATACGCAGTATTTT.

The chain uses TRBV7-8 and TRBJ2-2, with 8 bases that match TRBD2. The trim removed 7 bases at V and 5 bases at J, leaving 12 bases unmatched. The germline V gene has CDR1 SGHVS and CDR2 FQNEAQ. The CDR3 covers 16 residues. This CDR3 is CASNRGRGEGTGELFF. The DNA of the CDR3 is TGTGCCAGCAACCGGGGGCGGGGGGAAGGGACCGGGGAGCTGTTTTTT.

This CDR3 is CASSWDSITEAFF. DNA of the CDR3: TGTGCCAGCAGTTGGGACAGCATCACTGAAGCTTTCTTT. V is TRBV28 and J is TRBJ1-1; TRBD1 matches 7 bases. CDR1 and CDR2 from the germline V gene are MDHEN and SYDVKM. CDR3 length: 13 residues. V lost 4 bases, J lost 4 bases, and 3 bases stayed unmatched.

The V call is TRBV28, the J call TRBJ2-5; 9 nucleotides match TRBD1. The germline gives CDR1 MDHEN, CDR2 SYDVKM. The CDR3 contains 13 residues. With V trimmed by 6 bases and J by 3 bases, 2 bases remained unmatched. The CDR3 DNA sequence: TGTGCCAGCAGGCGGACAGGGGAAGAGACCCAGTACTTC. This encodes CASRRTGEETQYF. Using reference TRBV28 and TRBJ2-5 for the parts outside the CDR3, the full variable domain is DVKVTQSSRYLVKRTGEKVFLECVQDMDHENMFWYRQDPGLGLRLIYFSYDVKMKEKGDIPEGYSVSREKKERFSLILESASTNQTSMYLCASRRTGEETQYFGPGTRLLVL.

CDR3 in DNA: TGTGCCATCAGTGAGGGCCTCCAGGGCCCGTTCTTC. Its translation is CAISEGLQGPFF. The chain couples TRBV10-3 to TRBJ2-1; D perhaps matches TRBD1 (5 bases). CDR1 is ENHRY, CDR2 SYGVKD, per germline. The V end lost 2 bases, the J end lost 15 bases, and 14 bases lay between the germline ends. This CDR3 contains 12 residues.

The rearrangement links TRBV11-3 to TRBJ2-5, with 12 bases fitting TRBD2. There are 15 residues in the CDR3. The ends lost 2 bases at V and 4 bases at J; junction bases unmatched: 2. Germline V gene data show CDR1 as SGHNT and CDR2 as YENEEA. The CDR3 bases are TGTGCCAGCAGCTTACTAGCGGGGGGGCGAGAGACCCAGTACTTC. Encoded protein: CASSLLAGGRETQYF.

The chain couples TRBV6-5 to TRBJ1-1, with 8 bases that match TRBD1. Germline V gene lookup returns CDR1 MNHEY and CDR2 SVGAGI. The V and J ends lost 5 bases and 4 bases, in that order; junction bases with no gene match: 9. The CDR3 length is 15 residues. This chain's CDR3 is CASSSAGTGLTEAFF. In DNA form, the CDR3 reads TGTGCCAGCAGTAGCGCCGGGACAGGCCTCACTGAAGCTTTCTTT.

Written as DNA, the CDR3 is TGCAGCGTTGAAGGGGGGCAGGGGTTCTACGAGCAGTACTTC. Encoded protein: CSVEGGQGFYEQYF. The genes are TRBV29-1 and TRBJ2-7; maybe TRBD1 (6 bases). V was shortened by 1 base and J by 3 bases, with 13 bases between the two germline ends. This CDR3 region has 14 residues. Germline V CDR1 and CDR2: SQVTM, ANQGSEA.

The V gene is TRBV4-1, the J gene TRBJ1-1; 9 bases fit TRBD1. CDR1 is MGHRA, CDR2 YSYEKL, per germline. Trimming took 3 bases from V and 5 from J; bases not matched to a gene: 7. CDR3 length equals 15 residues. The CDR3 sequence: CASSQAYRGRTEAFF. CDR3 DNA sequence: TGCGCCAGCAGCCAGGCCTACAGGGGGCGAACTGAAGCTTTCTTT.

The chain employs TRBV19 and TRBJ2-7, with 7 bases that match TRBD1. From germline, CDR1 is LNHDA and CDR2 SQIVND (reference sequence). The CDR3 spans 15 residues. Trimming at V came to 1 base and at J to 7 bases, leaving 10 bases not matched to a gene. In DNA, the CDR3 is TGTGCCAGTAGTATAGCCGGGACAGCCGGAAGAGAGCAGTACTTC. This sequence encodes CASSIAGTAGREQYF.

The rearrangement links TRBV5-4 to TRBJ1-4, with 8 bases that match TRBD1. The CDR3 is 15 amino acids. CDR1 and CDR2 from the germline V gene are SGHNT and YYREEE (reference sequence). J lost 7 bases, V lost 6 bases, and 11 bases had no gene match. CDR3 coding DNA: TGTGCCAGCAACATCCCCCAGGGGGCGAGTGAAAAACTGTTTTTT. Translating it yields CASNIPQGASEKLFF.

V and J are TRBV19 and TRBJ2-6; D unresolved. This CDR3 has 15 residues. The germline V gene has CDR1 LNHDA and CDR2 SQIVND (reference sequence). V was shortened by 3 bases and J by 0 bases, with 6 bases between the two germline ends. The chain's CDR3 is CASSILSSGANVLTF. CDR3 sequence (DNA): TGTGCCAGTAGTATCCTGAGCTCTGGGGCCAACGTCCTGACTTTC.

The CDR3 protein is CALRTGMTEAFF. The CDR3, as DNA: TGTGCCCTCCGGACAGGGATGACTGAAGCTTTCTTT. V and J are TRBV30 and TRBJ1-1; TRBD1 matches at 8 bases. The CDR3 spans 12 residues. V trimming: 8 bases; J trimming: 5 bases; junction bases outside the gene matches: 7. Per the germline V gene, CDR1 is GTSNPN and CDR2 is SVGIG (reference sequence).

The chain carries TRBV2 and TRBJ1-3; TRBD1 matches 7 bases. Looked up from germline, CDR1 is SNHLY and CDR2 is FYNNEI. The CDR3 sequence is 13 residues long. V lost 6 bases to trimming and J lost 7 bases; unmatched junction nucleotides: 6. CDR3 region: CASSPTGRNTIYF. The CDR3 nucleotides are TGTGCCAGCAGCCCGACAGGGCGGAACACCATATATTTT.

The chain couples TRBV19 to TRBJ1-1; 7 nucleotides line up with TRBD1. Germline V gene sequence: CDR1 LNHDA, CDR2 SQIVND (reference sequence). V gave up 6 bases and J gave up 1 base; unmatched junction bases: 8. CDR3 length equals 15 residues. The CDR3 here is CASSQKGAQNTEAFF. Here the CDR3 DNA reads TGTGCCAGTAGCCAAAAGGGGGCGCAGAACACTGAAGCTTTCTTT.

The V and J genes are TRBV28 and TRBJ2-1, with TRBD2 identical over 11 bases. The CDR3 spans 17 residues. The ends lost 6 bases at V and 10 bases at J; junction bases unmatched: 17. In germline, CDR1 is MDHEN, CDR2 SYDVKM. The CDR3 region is CASSLGSEGLAALEQFF. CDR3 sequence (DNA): TGTGCCAGCAGCCTGGGGTCGGAGGGACTAGCGGCCTTGGAGCAGTTCTTC.

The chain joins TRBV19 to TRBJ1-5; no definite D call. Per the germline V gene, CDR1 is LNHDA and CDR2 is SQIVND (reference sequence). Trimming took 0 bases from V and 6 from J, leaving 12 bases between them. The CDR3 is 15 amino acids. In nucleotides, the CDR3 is TGTGCCAGTAGTATAGATTTCCAACAGTTTCAGCCCCAGCATTTT. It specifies CASSIDFQQFQPQHF.

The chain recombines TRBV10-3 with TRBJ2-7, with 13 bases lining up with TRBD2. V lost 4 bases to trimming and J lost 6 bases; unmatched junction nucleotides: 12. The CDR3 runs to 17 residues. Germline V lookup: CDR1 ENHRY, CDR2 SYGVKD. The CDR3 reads CAISGRTSGGPGGEQYF. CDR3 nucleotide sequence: TGTGCCATCAGTGGAAGGACTAGCGGGGGCCCGGGGGGCGAGCAGTACTTC.

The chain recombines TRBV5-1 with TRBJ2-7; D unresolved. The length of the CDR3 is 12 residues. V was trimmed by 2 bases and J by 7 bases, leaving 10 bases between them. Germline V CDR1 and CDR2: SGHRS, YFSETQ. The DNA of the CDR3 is TGCGCCAGCAGCTTCTCGGGTACGGAGCAGTACTTC. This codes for CASSFSGTEQYF.

The CDR3 DNA is TGTGCCAGCAGCAAGGGACTGTCGAGAGGTCAGCCCCAGCATTTT. Its protein product is CASSKGLSRGQPQHF. The V call is TRBV6-5, the J call TRBJ1-5, with D perhaps TRBD1 (5 bases). Trimming stripped 6 bases from V and 6 bases from J, with 18 bases between. From germline, CDR1 is MNHEY and CDR2 SVGAGI. CDR3 length: 15 residues.

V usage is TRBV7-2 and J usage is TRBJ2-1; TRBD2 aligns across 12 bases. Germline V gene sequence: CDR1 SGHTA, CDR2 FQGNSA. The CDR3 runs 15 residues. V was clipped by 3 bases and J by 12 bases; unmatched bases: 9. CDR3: CASSFASGGAQVQFF. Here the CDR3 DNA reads TGTGCCAGCAGCTTCGCTAGCGGGGGGGCTCAGGTGCAGTTCTTC.

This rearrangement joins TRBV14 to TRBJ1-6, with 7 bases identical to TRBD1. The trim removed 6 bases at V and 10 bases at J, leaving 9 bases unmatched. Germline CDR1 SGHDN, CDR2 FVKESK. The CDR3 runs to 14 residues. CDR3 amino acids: CASSRTGQGSPLHF. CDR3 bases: TGTGCCAGCAGTCGGACAGGTCAGGGCTCACCCCTCCACTTT. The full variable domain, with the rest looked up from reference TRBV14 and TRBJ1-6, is EAGVTQFPSHSVIEKGQTVTLRCDPISGHDNLYWYRRVMGKEIKFLLHFVKESKQDESGMPNNRFLAERTGGTYSTLKVQPAELEDSGVYFCASSRTGQGSPLHFGNGTRLTVT.

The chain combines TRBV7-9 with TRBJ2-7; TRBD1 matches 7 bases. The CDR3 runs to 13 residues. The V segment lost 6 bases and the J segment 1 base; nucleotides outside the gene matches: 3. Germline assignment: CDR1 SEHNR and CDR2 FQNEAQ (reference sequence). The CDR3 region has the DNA TGTGCCAGCAGACCGGGACAGTCCTACGAGCAGTACTTC. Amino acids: CASRPGQSYEQYF. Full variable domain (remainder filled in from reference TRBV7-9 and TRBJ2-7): DTGVSQNPRHKITKRGQNVTFRCDPISEHNRLYWYRQTLGQGPEFLTYFQNEAQLEKSRLLSDRFSAERPKGSFSTLEIQRTEQGDSAMYLCASRPGQSYEQYFGPGTRLTVT.

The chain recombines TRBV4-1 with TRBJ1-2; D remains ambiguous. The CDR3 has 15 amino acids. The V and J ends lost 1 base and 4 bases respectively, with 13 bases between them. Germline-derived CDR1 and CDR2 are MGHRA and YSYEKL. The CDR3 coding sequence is TGCGCCAGCAGCCAAGGGTCAGAGCGCATCTATGGCTACACCTTC. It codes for CASSQGSERIYGYTF.

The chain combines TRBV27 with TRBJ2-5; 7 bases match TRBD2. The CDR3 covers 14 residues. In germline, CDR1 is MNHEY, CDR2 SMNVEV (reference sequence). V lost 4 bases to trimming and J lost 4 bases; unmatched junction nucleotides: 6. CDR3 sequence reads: CASSWTSVPETQYF. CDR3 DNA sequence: TGTGCCAGCAGTTGGACTAGTGTTCCAGAGACCCAGTACTTC.